The 25 T cell receptor beta chains given below trace back to one sample, sequenced in a study of cytomegalovirus exposure and HLA in healthy donors. It was with 60 Vbeta and 13 Jbeta primers that the PCR ran. Assay used: immunoSEQ multiplex PCR; TCRdb lists only in-frame clones, some missing. The repertoire holds some 150,000 clones, with 60% to 80% as singletons. Sequenced sample: PBMCs. The receptors were sampled from a man aged 35-49 years in good health and CMV-seropositive.

The chain has TRBV5-1 and TRBJ2-2; TRBD1 agrees at 9 bases. Trimming at V came to 6 bases and at J to 4 bases, leaving 10 bases not matched to a gene. Germline CDR1 reads SGHRS; CDR2 reads YFSETQ. This CDR3 has 16 residues. CDR3: CASTKPGQGATGELFF. DNA of the CDR3: TGCGCCAGCACCAAACCGGGACAGGGAGCCACCGGGGAGCTGTTTTTT.

This clone was detected only once. V is TRBV6-1 and J is TRBJ2-5, with a tentative D call TRBD2 (6 bases). The CDR3 has 13 amino acids. The germline V gene encodes CDR1 MNHNS and CDR2 SASEGT. V lost 1 base to trimming and J lost 9 bases, with 12 bases between them. DNA for the CDR3: TGTGCCAGCAGTGAAGGGCTAGCGCGGGCCCAGTACTTC. Its protein is CASSEGLARAQYF.

The rearrangement joins TRBV20-1 to TRBJ2-5, with TRBD2 as a possible D gene (5 bases). The V gene lost 6 bases and the J gene lost 4 bases, with 9 bases spanning the gap. The germline CDR1 and CDR2 sequences are DFQATT and SNEGSKA (reference sequence). The CDR3 totals 11 residues. The CDR3 reads CSAWAGETQYF. The CDR3 DNA reads TGCAGTGCCTGGGCGGGAGAGACCCAGTACTTC.

J is TRBJ2-7 and V is TRBV7-2; 8 bases are a match to TRBD1. CDR1 and CDR2 (germline): SGHTA, FQGNSA. The CDR3 is made up of 14 amino acids. Trimming cost V 3 bases and J 6 bases; bases outside gene matches: 7. The CDR3: CASSFWQGATEQYF. CDR3 sequence (DNA): TGTGCCAGCAGCTTTTGGCAGGGGGCGACCGAGCAGTACTTC.

The table lists this clone with a count of one. The V call is TRBV29-1, the J call TRBJ2-4; a possible D gene is TRBD2 (5 bases). V was clipped by 3 bases and J by 9 bases, with 12 bases between them. The CDR3 is 12 residues long. Germline V gene lookup returns CDR1 SQVTM and CDR2 ANQGSEA. The CDR3 coding sequence is TGCAGCGTTGACGCGGGTGGAAGCATTCAGTACTTC. It yields the protein CSVDAGGSIQYF.

The rearrangement links TRBV30 to TRBJ1-2; D unclear. The germline V and J ends were trimmed by 1 base and 2 bases, with 5 bases remaining between them. Germline assignment: CDR1 GTSNPN and CDR2 SVGIG (reference sequence). This CDR3 comprises 12 residues. The CDR3 DNA reads TGTGCCTGGAGTGGGAGAAACTATGGCTACACCTTC. Translating gives CAWSGRNYGYTF. Full variable domain (remainder filled in from reference TRBV30 and TRBJ1-2): SQTIHQWPATLVQPVGSPLSLECTVEGTSNPNLYWYRQAAGRGLQLLFYSVGIGQISSEVPQNLSASRPQDRQFILSSKKLLLSDSGFYLCAWSGRNYGYTFGSGTRLTVV.

This rearrangement joins TRBV19 to TRBJ2-2; 11 bases align to TRBD1. Per the germline V gene, CDR1 is LNHDA and CDR2 is SQIVND (reference sequence). This CDR3 region has 13 residues. Losses at the gene ends were 6 bases for V and 6 bases for J; bases not matched to a gene: 0. The chain's CDR3 is CASRGQGAGELFF. The CDR3 DNA reads TGTGCCAGTAGGGGACAGGGGGCCGGGGAGCTGTTTTTT.

The genes are TRBV6-5 and TRBJ1-1; possibly TRBD1 for D (5 bases). Trimming took off 4 bases at V and 10 bases at J, with 10 bases between the two ends. The CDR3 loop spans 11 amino acids. Germline V gene data show CDR1 as MNHEY and CDR2 as SVGAGI. CDR3 residues: CASSSGGGAFF. DNA of the CDR3: TGTGCCAGCAGTTCAGGCGGGGGAGCTTTCTTT.

This rearrangement joins TRBV15 to TRBJ2-7, with TRBD1 matching over 11 bases. V shed 3 bases and J 4 bases; nucleotides not matched to a gene: 5. Germline V gene lookup returns CDR1 LNHNV and CDR2 YYDKDF (reference sequence). The CDR3 extends over 15 amino acids. The CDR3 here is CATSRGQGVLYEQYF. The CDR3 nucleotides read TGTGCCACCAGCAGGGGACAGGGGGTTCTATACGAGCAGTACTTC.

V usage is TRBV6-1 and J usage is TRBJ1-1; 7 nucleotides match TRBD1. CDR3 size: 15 residues. V trimming: 1 base; J trimming: 5 bases; junction bases outside the gene matches: 7. The V gene's germline CDR1 is MNHNS and CDR2 SASEGT. CDR3 in DNA: TGTGCCAGCAGTGAAGGGCAGGGGGGAGGAACTGAAGCTTTCTTT. Translation gives CASSEGQGGGTEAFF.

This clone was picked up a small number of times. This chain uses TRBV5-1 with TRBJ2-3; D is possibly TRBD2 (6 bases). V gave up 4 bases and J gave up 4 bases, with 22 bases separating them. Germline loops: CDR1 SGHRS, CDR2 YFSETQ. The CDR3 is 17 amino acids. The CDR3 loop is CASSPEPLASGADTQYF. The CDR3 coding sequence is TGCGCCAGCAGCCCCGAGCCCCTAGCGTCCGGGGCAGATACGCAGTATTTT.

The gene calls are TRBV6-4 and TRBJ2-1, with TRBD2 matching 12 bases. The CDR3 runs 16 residues. V lost 0 bases and J lost 4; bases outside the gene matches: 1. Germline V gene data show CDR1 as MRHNA and CDR2 as SNTAGT. CDR3 bases: TGTGCCAGCAGTGACTCCGGGACTAGCGGGTACAATGAGCAGTTCTTC. Its protein is CASSDSGTSGYNEQFF.

This rearrangement joins TRBV6-5 to TRBJ1-2; 12 bases align to TRBD1. Germline lookup yields CDR1 MNHEY and CDR2 SVGAGI. J gave up 4 bases and V 6 bases, and 6 bases lay outside the gene matches. This CDR3 has 15 amino acids. CDR3 coding DNA: TGTGCCAGCAGCGCCGGGACAGGGGGCAGCTATGGCTACACCTTC. This codes for CASSAGTGGSYGYTF.

The rearrangement links TRBV5-1 to TRBJ2-1; a weak D match, TRBD2 (5 bases). V lost 0 bases and J lost 1, with 11 bases in between. The length of the CDR3 is 16 residues. Per germline, CDR1 SGHRS and CDR2 YFSETQ. DNA of the CDR3: TGCGCCAGCAGCTTGGTCCCGGGAACATCCTACAATGAGCAGTTCTTC. It translates to CASSLVPGTSYNEQFF.

The chain employs TRBV5-1 and TRBJ2-1; possibly TRBD2 for D (7 bases). CDR3 length: 16 amino acids. Germline V gene sequence: CDR1 SGHRS, CDR2 YFSETQ. Between the trimmed V and J ends, which lost 5 bases and 1 base, there was a span of 16 bases. CDR3 nucleotides: TGCGCCAGCAGATATATAGGGGGAGGGTCCTACAATGAGCAGTTCTTC. Translation gives CASRYIGGGSYNEQFF.

The chain couples TRBV11-1 to TRBJ1-1; the D gene is possibly TRBD1 (6 bases). CDR1 and CDR2 (germline): SGHAT, FQDESV (reference sequence). Trimming shortened V by 2 bases and J by 3 bases, and 13 bases separated the two germline ends. The CDR3 is made up of 15 amino acids. The chain's CDR3 is CASSLLLGADTEAFF. The CDR3 DNA sequence: TGTGCCAGCAGCTTACTCCTGGGGGCGGACACTGAAGCTTTCTTT.

V gene TRBV5-1 combines with J gene TRBJ2-7, with 7 bases identical to TRBD2. The CDR3 totals 11 residues. J was trimmed by 4 bases and V by 7 bases; bases with no gene match: 2. Germline V gives CDR1 SGHRS, CDR2 YFSETQ. The CDR3 coding sequence is TGCGCCAGCGCGGGGGAATACGAGCAGTACTTC. Translating it yields CASAGEYEQYF.

V gene TRBV5-1 combines with J gene TRBJ2-2, with 10 nucleotides matching TRBD2. This CDR3 contains 16 residues. J gave up 3 bases and V 0 bases, and 2 bases lay outside the gene matches. In germline, CDR1 is SGHRS, CDR2 YFSETQ. CDR3 bases: TGCGCCAGCAGCTTGGGGACTAGCGGTCACACCGGGGAGCTGTTTTTT. Translation: CASSLGTSGHTGELFF.

V is TRBV5-1 and J is TRBJ1-2; TRBD1 is a possible D gene (5 bases). In germline, CDR1 is SGHRS, CDR2 YFSETQ. The CDR3 runs 14 residues. The V end was cut by 0 bases, the J end by 0 bases, with 6 bases between. The CDR3, as DNA: TGCGCCAGCAGCTTGGAGGGGACTAACTATGGCTACACCTTC. It codes for CASSLEGTNYGYTF.

The rearrangement uses TRBV7-8 and TRBJ1-4, with a possible D match to TRBD1 (5 bases). V was cut by 4 bases and J by 7 bases, with 19 bases left in between. CDR1 and CDR2 from the germline V gene are SGHVS and FQNEAQ. The CDR3 runs to 16 residues. CDR3 sequence: CASSSAQQGIGEKLFF. CDR3 sequence (DNA): TGTGCCAGCAGCTCCGCTCAGCAGGGTATTGGTGAAAAACTGTTTTTT.

This chain joins TRBV6-5 and TRBJ1-5; 10 bases line up with TRBD1. The junction had 5 bases not matched to a gene; V was cut back by 2 bases and J by 4 bases. Looked up from germline, CDR1 is MNHEY and CDR2 is SVGAGI. The CDR3 runs to 16 residues. The CDR3 DNA reads as TGTGCCAGCAGTTACGCCAGGACAGGGGGAAATCAGCCCCAGCATTTT. Residues: CASSYARTGGNQPQHF.

V gene TRBV19 combines with J gene TRBJ1-2; no clear D. The CDR3 has 12 residues. Trimming cost V 5 bases and J 8 bases, with 12 bases left between them. The V gene's germline CDR1 is LNHDA and CDR2 SQIVND (reference sequence). CDR3 amino acids: CASSVNNKGYTF. The DNA of the CDR3 is TGTGCCAGTAGTGTTAATAACAAGGGCTACACCTTC.

The chain links TRBV4-2 to TRBJ2-7; 9 bases match TRBD1. CDR1 is LGHNA, CDR2 YNFKEQ, per germline. The length of the CDR3 is 16 residues. Trimming removed 2 bases from V and 3 bases from J; junction bases left unmatched: 8. For the CDR3, the DNA is TGTGCCAGCAGCCAAAGAACGGACAGGGGAAACTACGAGCAGTACTTC. Translating gives CASSQRTDRGNYEQYF.

The chain combines TRBV10-2 with TRBJ1-4; 8 bases align to TRBD1. CDR1 and CDR2 from the germline V gene are WSHSY and SAAADI. The V segment lost 7 bases and the J segment 6 bases; nucleotides outside the gene matches: 4. The CDR3 contains 13 residues. The CDR3 protein is CASMQGAYEKLFF. DNA of the CDR3: TGCGCCAGCATGCAGGGGGCTTATGAAAAACTGTTTTTT.

The genes are TRBV4-2 and TRBJ2-3; D perhaps matches TRBD2 (7 bases). The CDR3 loop spans 17 amino acids. V was clipped by 4 bases and J by 6 bases, with 23 bases between them. Germline V gene sequence: CDR1 LGHNA, CDR2 YNFKEQ. For the CDR3, the DNA is TGTGCCAGCAGCCCCCAGACAAAGGGAGGGGGGTCTGATACGCAGTATTTT. Residues: CASSPQTKGGGSDTQYF.